This T cell receptor beta chain appears in the sequencing data of a study of blood T cell repertoires in COVID-19. Study as a whole: Italy, Spain and the United States were the sources of the convalescent and acute COVID-19 samples. In each case, the material was cDNA or gDNA derived from T cells, B-cell-depleted T cells, or PBMCs.

In the original analysis: Amplification from reference gene primers served as the basis for estimated nucleated cell counts. Here immunoSEQ multiplex PCR was the method, and the copy in TCRdb shows in-frame clones only, minus some. The V and J calls and clone size come from that table; D and trimming were worked out from the DNA. The table has 95,000 or so clones, 70% to 85% seen once. Between the trimmed V and J ends, which lost 2 bases and 5 bases, there was a span of 6 bases. The germline V gene has CDR1 KGHSH and CDR2 LQKENI. The CDR3 contains 13 residues. Sequencing used peripheral blood. This clonotype was sampled from a human donor in a cohort sampled during active COVID-19. The rearrangement uses TRBV18 and TRBJ1-4, with D hard to call. DNA for the CDR3: TGTGCCAGCTCACCAGGCAGGAATGAAAAACTGTTTTTT. This codes for CASSPGRNEKLFF. The full variable domain, completed using reference TRBV18 and TRBJ1-4, is NAGVMQNPRHLVRRRGQEARLRCSPMKGHSHVYWYRQLPEEGLKFMVYLQKENIIDESGMPKERFSAEFPKEGPSILRIQQVVRGDSAAYFCASSPGRNEKLFFGSGTQLSVL.